A selection of T cell receptor beta chains follows, all from one sample in a study of T-cell reconstitution after alpha-beta-depleted transplantation in children. In TCRdb, the PCR reads were re-called with MiXCR into one record per CDR3 protein. This table holds 200,000 to 250,000 distinct CDR3 sequences, about a quarter found once. The source was PBMCs, collected before TCRalphabeta/CD19-depleted stem cell transplant. These receptors all come from a girl aged 2 to 9 with Fanconi anemia, due to receive a stem cell transplant. Each CDR3 is given with its conserved first and last residue. Fields, in order: clone size, V gene, J gene, D gene, CDR3 protein, CDR3 DNA. A D gene is named only where the DNA matches it firmly. Part of the rows lack a size; the others show once, few, many or a class for expanded clones.

clone_size: many
v_call: TRBV7-2
j_call: TRBJ2-3
d_call: .
cdr3_aa: CASSVMGSTDTQYF
cdr3_nt: TGTGCCAGCAGCGTTATGGGGAGCACAGATACGCAGTATTTT

clone_size: many
v_call: TRBV5-1
j_call: TRBJ1-1
d_call: .
cdr3_aa: CASSGGHTNTEAFF
cdr3_nt: TGCGCCAGCAGCGGGGGACACACGAACACTGAAGCTTTCTTT

clone_size: many
v_call: TRBV20-1
j_call: TRBJ2-7
d_call: TRBD1
cdr3_aa: CSAPRTGMDEQYF
cdr3_nt: TGCAGTGCGCCCAGGACAGGGATGGACGAGCAGTACTTC

clone_size: .
v_call: TRBV10-1
j_call: TRBJ2-7
d_call: .
cdr3_aa: CASRRGRQALTYEQYF
cdr3_nt: TGCGCCAGCCGGAGGGGGAGGCAAGCTTTAACCTACGAGCAGTACTTC

clone_size: many
v_call: TRBV6-5
j_call: TRBJ2-7
d_call: .
cdr3_aa: CASKRARGAYEQYF
cdr3_nt: TGTGCCAGCAAGAGAGCGAGGGGAGCCTACGAGCAGTACTTC

clone_size: few
v_call: TRBV20-1
j_call: TRBJ2-1
d_call: TRBD2
cdr3_aa: CSARDTRAGGYNEQFF
cdr3_nt: TGCAGTGCTAGAGATACGAGGGCGGGAGGTTACAATGAGCAGTTCTTC

clone_size: many
v_call: TRBV12-3/TRBV12-4
j_call: TRBJ2-7
d_call: TRBD2
cdr3_aa: CASRLAGGPLYEQYF
cdr3_nt: TGTGCCAGCAGACTAGCGGGGGGCCCCCTTTACGAGCAGTACTTC

clone_size: .
v_call: TRBV7-9
j_call: TRBJ2-1
d_call: TRBD1
cdr3_aa: CASSLGTGGADNEQFF
cdr3_nt: TGTGCCAGCAGCTTAGGAACAGGGGGCGCCGACAATGAGCAGTTCTTC

clone_size: .
v_call: TRBV29-1
j_call: TRBJ2-5
d_call: .
cdr3_aa: CSVASAHPDLFNQETQYF
cdr3_nt: TGCAGCGTTGCAAGCGCCCACCCGGACCTCTTCAACCAAGAGACCCAGTACTTC

clone_size: few
v_call: TRBV28
j_call: TRBJ2-1
d_call: TRBD1
cdr3_aa: CASSVTRTGNVDEQFF
cdr3_nt: TGTGCCAGCAGTGTAACCAGGACAGGGAACGTTGATGAGCAGTTCTTC

clone_size: many
v_call: TRBV5-1
j_call: TRBJ2-3
d_call: .
cdr3_aa: CASHSLLSSTDTQYF
cdr3_nt: TGCGCCAGCCATTCCCTTTTGTCTAGCACAGATACGCAGTATTTT

clone_size: .
v_call: TRBV5-1
j_call: TRBJ2-7
d_call: .
cdr3_aa: CASSPKAGSSYEQYF
cdr3_nt: TGCGCCAGCAGCCCTAAGGCGGGGAGCTCCTACGAGCAGTACTTC

clone_size: .
v_call: TRBV19
j_call: TRBJ2-7
d_call: TRBD1
cdr3_aa: CASSPTGGGYEQYF
cdr3_nt: TGTGCCAGTAGTCCGACAGGGGGCGGATACGAGCAGTACTTC

clone_size: few
v_call: TRBV7-8
j_call: TRBJ2-7
d_call: .
cdr3_aa: CASSSRMGKFDVQYF
cdr3_nt: TGTGCCAGCAGCTCAAGGATGGGTAAATTCGATGTGCAGTACTTC

clone_size: many
v_call: TRBV5-1
j_call: TRBJ2-5
d_call: .
cdr3_aa: CASSFLRGPQETQYF
cdr3_nt: TGCGCCAGCAGCTTTCTCCGGGGGCCCCAAGAGACCCAGTACTTC

clone_size: .
v_call: TRBV7-9
j_call: TRBJ2-5
d_call: .
cdr3_aa: CSGEETQYF
cdr3_nt: TGCTCGGGGGAAGAGACCCAGTACTTC

clone_size: .
v_call: TRBV11-1
j_call: TRBJ2-1
d_call: TRBD2
cdr3_aa: CASSLLTSGRKEQFF
cdr3_nt: TGTGCCAGCAGCTTACTGACTAGCGGGAGAAAGGAGCAGTTCTTC

clone_size: .
v_call: TRBV27
j_call: TRBJ2-7
d_call: .
cdr3_aa: CASSFSAYEQYF
cdr3_nt: TGTGCCAGCAGTTTTTCGGCCTACGAGCAGTACTTC

clone_size: .
v_call: TRBV14
j_call: TRBJ2-2
d_call: .
cdr3_aa: CASSHTSTGELFF
cdr3_nt: TGTGCCAGCAGCCACACGAGTACCGGGGAGCTGTTTTTT

clone_size: many
v_call: TRBV7-9
j_call: TRBJ2-2
d_call: .
cdr3_aa: CASSLAVPGELFF
cdr3_nt: TGTGCCAGCAGCTTAGCCGTTCCCGGGGAGCTGTTTTTT

clone_size: many
v_call: TRBV20-1
j_call: TRBJ2-7
d_call: .
cdr3_aa: CSARDIVGASPYEQYF
cdr3_nt: TGCAGTGCTAGAGATATTGTAGGTGCCTCCCCCTACGAGCAGTACTTC

clone_size: .
v_call: TRBV10-2
j_call: TRBJ1-5
d_call: TRBD1
cdr3_aa: CATRQGSNQPQHF
cdr3_nt: TGCGCCACCAGACAGGGGAGCAATCAGCCCCAGCATTTT

clone_size: .
v_call: TRBV2
j_call: TRBJ2-2
d_call: .
cdr3_aa: CASSEGELFF
cdr3_nt: TGTGCCAGCAGTGAAGGGGAGCTGTTTTTT

clone_size: .
v_call: TRBV5-5
j_call: TRBJ2-3
d_call: .
cdr3_aa: CASSISSVTSTDTQYF
cdr3_nt: TGTGCCAGCAGCATCTCTAGCGTCACTAGCACAGATACGCAGTATTTT

clone_size: many
v_call: TRBV18
j_call: TRBJ1-6
d_call: TRBD1
cdr3_aa: CASSPVAGTDNSPLHF
cdr3_nt: TGTGCCAGCTCACCTGTCGCTGGGACAGACAATTCACCCCTCCACTTT

clone_size: few
v_call: TRBV7-8
j_call: TRBJ2-6
d_call: .
cdr3_aa: CASTDSSGANVLTF
cdr3_nt: TGTGCCAGTACTGATTCCTCTGGGGCCAACGTCCTGACTTTC

clone_size: many
v_call: TRBV29-1
j_call: TRBJ2-3
d_call: TRBD1
cdr3_aa: CSVTPQGVTTDTQYF
cdr3_nt: TGCAGCGTTACCCCACAGGGGGTGACCACAGATACGCAGTATTTT

clone_size: .
v_call: TRBV29-1
j_call: TRBJ1-2
d_call: TRBD1
cdr3_aa: CSVAADRRVLYGYTF
cdr3_nt: TGCAGCGTTGCCGCGGACAGGCGTGTTCTTTATGGCTACACCTTC

clone_size: few
v_call: TRBV7-3
j_call: TRBJ2-1
d_call: .
cdr3_aa: CASSLTTGNEQFF
cdr3_nt: TGTGCCAGCAGCTTAACTACAGGCAATGAGCAGTTCTTC

clone_size: .
v_call: TRBV7-3
j_call: TRBJ1-3
d_call: .
cdr3_aa: CASSLIPSGNTIYF
cdr3_nt: TGTGCCAGCAGCTTGATCCCATCTGGAAACACCATATATTTT

clone_size: many
v_call: TRBV4-2
j_call: TRBJ2-2
d_call: TRBD2
cdr3_aa: CASSAAGAENTGELFF
cdr3_nt: TGTGCCAGCTCCGCTGCGGGAGCTGAGAACACCGGGGAGCTGTTTTTT

clone_size: .
v_call: TRBV11-2
j_call: TRBJ2-1
d_call: TRBD2
cdr3_aa: CASSLSGGAPNEQFF
cdr3_nt: TGTGCCAGCAGCTTATCGGGGGGAGCTCCGAATGAGCAGTTCTTC

clone_size: many
v_call: TRBV20-1
j_call: TRBJ2-2
d_call: TRBD2
cdr3_aa: CSARVPARGDGELFF
cdr3_nt: TGCAGTGCTAGAGTTCCGGCGCGGGGGGACGGGGAGCTGTTTTTT

clone_size: many
v_call: TRBV12-3/TRBV12-4
j_call: TRBJ2-7
d_call: .
cdr3_aa: CASRYRTTYEQYF
cdr3_nt: TGTGCCAGCAGGTATCGAACGACCTACGAGCAGTACTTC

clone_size: many
v_call: TRBV15
j_call: TRBJ2-1
d_call: .
cdr3_aa: CATSQGTRGNEQFF
cdr3_nt: TGTGCCACCTCACAGGGGACGCGGGGAAATGAGCAGTTCTTC

clone_size: many
v_call: TRBV28
j_call: TRBJ2-1
d_call: .
cdr3_aa: CAIRGTPYNEQFF
cdr3_nt: TGTGCCATTAGGGGGACTCCCTACAATGAGCAGTTCTTC

clone_size: few
v_call: TRBV7-3
j_call: TRBJ2-6
d_call: TRBD2
cdr3_aa: CASSLTGTRTANVLTF
cdr3_nt: TGTGCCAGCAGCCTCACCGGGACTAGAACGGCCAACGTCCTGACTTTC

clone_size: few
v_call: TRBV29-1
j_call: TRBJ2-7
d_call: .
cdr3_aa: CSVSGVSGYEQYF
cdr3_nt: TGCAGCGTTTCGGGGGTTTCTGGCTACGAGCAGTACTTC

clone_size: .
v_call: TRBV29-1
j_call: TRBJ2-7
d_call: TRBD2
cdr3_aa: CSVTSGGIDEQYF
cdr3_nt: TGCAGCGTGACTAGCGGGGGGATCGACGAGCAGTACTTC

clone_size: .
v_call: TRBV20-1
j_call: TRBJ2-3
d_call: .
cdr3_aa: CSARAQWDTTDTQYF
cdr3_nt: TGCAGTGCTAGAGCCCAATGGGACACCACAGATACGCAGTATTTT

clone_size: once
v_call: TRBV7-9
j_call: TRBJ2-1
d_call: .
cdr3_aa: CASSLVRDGVGQFF
cdr3_nt: TGTGCCAGCAGCTTAGTCCGGGATGGGGTCGGGCAGTTCTTC

clone_size: .
v_call: TRBV20-1
j_call: TRBJ1-1
d_call: TRBD1
cdr3_aa: CSAAGTGTTEAFF
cdr3_nt: TGCAGTGCTGCCGGGACAGGGACCACTGAAGCTTTCTTT

clone_size: many
v_call: TRBV5-1
j_call: TRBJ2-7
d_call: TRBD2
cdr3_aa: CASSVGLARSSYEQYF
cdr3_nt: TGCGCCAGCAGCGTCGGACTAGCCCGAAGCTCCTACGAGCAGTACTTC

clone_size: many
v_call: TRBV7-3
j_call: TRBJ2-2
d_call: .
cdr3_aa: CASSLIREKGGELFF
cdr3_nt: TGTGCCAGCAGCTTAATTCGTGAGAAAGGCGGGGAGCTGTTTTTT

clone_size: .
v_call: TRBV6-5
j_call: TRBJ2-1
d_call: TRBD1
cdr3_aa: CASSYRRGTGGNEQFF
cdr3_nt: TGTGCCAGCAGTTACCGAAGGGGGACAGGGGGAAATGAGCAGTTCTTC

clone_size: few
v_call: TRBV7-3
j_call: TRBJ2-3
d_call: .
cdr3_aa: CASSPGFGTDTQYF
cdr3_nt: TGTGCCAGCAGCCCTGGATTTGGCACAGATACGCAGTATTTT

clone_size: many
v_call: TRBV28
j_call: TRBJ2-7
d_call: .
cdr3_aa: CASTQPGRNYEQYF
cdr3_nt: TGTGCCAGCACGCAACCCGGCCGTAATTACGAGCAGTACTTC

clone_size: .
v_call: TRBV20-1
j_call: TRBJ1-2
d_call: TRBD1
cdr3_aa: CSAPTGVWDGYTF
cdr3_nt: TGCAGTGCTCCTACAGGGGTTTGGGATGGCTACACCTTC

clone_size: once
v_call: TRBV20-1
j_call: TRBJ2-1
d_call: .
cdr3_aa: CSAQVGTTLYNEQFF
cdr3_nt: TGCAGTGCCCAAGTTGGTACCACGCTTTACAATGAGCAGTTCTTC

clone_size: .
v_call: TRBV7-3
j_call: TRBJ2-2
d_call: .
cdr3_aa: CASSFQTSGELFF
cdr3_nt: TGTGCCAGCAGCTTCCAAACTAGTGGGGAGCTGTTTTTT

clone_size: many
v_call: TRBV29-1
j_call: TRBJ2-1
d_call: .
cdr3_aa: CSVDVRGYNEQFF
cdr3_nt: TGCAGCGTTGATGTCAGGGGATACAATGAGCAGTTCTTC

clone_size: many
v_call: TRBV12-3/TRBV12-4
j_call: TRBJ1-1
d_call: .
cdr3_aa: CASIESMNTEAFF
cdr3_nt: TGTGCCAGCATTGAAAGTATGAACACTGAAGCTTTCTTT

clone_size: many
v_call: TRBV7-3
j_call: TRBJ2-1
d_call: .
cdr3_aa: CASSPNAGFNEQFF
cdr3_nt: TGTGCCAGCAGCCCAAACGCGGGGTTCAATGAGCAGTTCTTC

clone_size: .
v_call: TRBV7-2
j_call: TRBJ1-6
d_call: .
cdr3_aa: CASSLPLGHNSPLHF
cdr3_nt: TGTGCCAGCAGCTTACCCTTGGGGCATAATTCACCCCTCCACTTT

clone_size: few
v_call: TRBV20-1
j_call: TRBJ2-1
d_call: .
cdr3_aa: CSASLSGFFNEQFF
cdr3_nt: TGCAGTGCTAGTCTGTCGGGCTTCTTCAATGAGCAGTTCTTC

clone_size: .
v_call: TRBV12-3/TRBV12-4
j_call: TRBJ2-2
d_call: .
cdr3_aa: CASSFGVGGRQGHTGELFF
cdr3_nt: TGTGCCAGCAGTTTTGGAGTTGGAGGAAGACAAGGGCACACCGGGGAGCTGTTTTTT

clone_size: many
v_call: TRBV29-1
j_call: TRBJ2-7
d_call: .
cdr3_aa: CSATAFSYEQYF
cdr3_nt: TGCAGCGCCACGGCATTCTCCTACGAGCAGTACTTC